The sequence of this TCR beta chain was determined in a study of spatial heterogeneity in lung cancer. As for the study in general: More than 8.5 raw reads, on average, carried each unique TCR and UMI combination.

On each TCR cDNA molecule, a unique molecular identifier was present. MiXCR, applied by TCRdb to the 5' RACE reads, yields one record per CDR3 protein. Among more than 80,000 distinct CDR3 sequences, roughly 12% were seen once, and the ten largest hold about two fifths. Time point reported: sample taken at primary tumor resection. Researchers sequenced whole RNA taken from tumor, nontumor lung or frozen PBMC without sorting. The sequencing here drew on PBMCs, taken at surgery. The receptor was isolated from a male donor with early-stage non-small cell lung cancer.

CDR3 amino acids: CASSFDRARGYTF. DNA for the CDR3: TGTGCCAGCAGTTTCGACAGGGCGCGTGGCTACACCTTC. The chain carries TRBV7-6 and TRBJ1-2, with 7 bases identical to TRBD1. The germline V gene encodes CDR1 SGHVS and CDR2 FNYEAQ. Trimming at V came to 6 bases and at J to 7 bases, leaving 8 bases not matched to a gene. The CDR3 has 13 amino acids. Based on the CDR3 plus reference TRBV7-6 and TRBJ1-2, the full variable domain is GAGVSQSPRYKVTKRGQDVALRCDPISGHVSLYWYRQALGQGPEFLTYFNYEAQQDKSGLPNDRFSAERPEGSISTLTIQRTEQRDSAMYRCASSFDRARGYTFGSGTRLTVV.